These 13 T cell receptor beta chains originate from one sample sequenced in a study of blood T cell repertoires in COVID-19. Produced via immunoSEQ multiplex PCR; TCRdb's table is partial and in-frame only. The table lists tens of thousands of clones, around 86% of them singletons. Sequencing was performed on peripheral blood. These receptors all stem from a human donor in a cohort sampled during active COVID-19.

The chain uses TRBV28 and TRBJ2-1; no clear D gene. Looked up from germline, CDR1 is MDHEN and CDR2 is SYDVKM. The CDR3 is made up of 13 amino acids. Trimming shortened V by 7 bases and J by 5 bases, and 12 bases separated the two germline ends. The CDR3 coding sequence is TGTGCCAGCAATCGAAGAGACAACAATGAGCAGTTCTTC. It specifies CASNRRDNNEQFF.

The chain couples TRBV14 to TRBJ1-2; D unresolved. The CDR3 length is 15 residues. The germline CDR1 and CDR2 sequences are SGHDN and FVKESK. V was shortened by 0 bases and J by 4 bases, with 12 bases between the two germline ends. This chain's CDR3 is CASSQEWGAPYGYTF. The CDR3 nucleotides read TGTGCCAGCAGCCAAGAATGGGGAGCACCCTATGGCTACACCTTC.

The rearrangement links TRBV2 to TRBJ2-3; 8 positions agree with TRBD2. This CDR3 is built from 16 residues. The V and J ends lost 4 bases and 2 bases, in that order; junction bases with no gene match: 8. CDR1 and CDR2 from the germline V gene are SNHLY and FYNNEI. The CDR3 sequence: CASSAGTSLSTDTQYF. For the CDR3, the DNA is TGTGCCAGCAGTGCCGGGACTAGTCTATCCACAGATACGCAGTATTTT.

The genes are TRBV28 and TRBJ2-1; D may be TRBD1 (6 bases). This CDR3 comprises 15 residues. V shed 5 bases and J shed 7 bases, with 18 bases lying between them. Looked up from germline, CDR1 is MDHEN and CDR2 is SYDVKM. The CDR3 DNA is TGTGCCAGCAGTCCTAGAGGGACACCCCTTAATGAGCAGTTCTTC. This encodes CASSPRGTPLNEQFF.

The gene calls are TRBV15 and TRBJ2-1; D might be TRBD1 (5 bases). The CDR3 runs 15 residues. CDR1 and CDR2 from the germline V gene are LNHNV and YYDKDF (reference sequence). The V end lost 0 bases, the J end lost 9 bases, and 15 bases lay between the germline ends. CDR3 region: CATSRDQGSWGEQFF. For the CDR3, the DNA is TGTGCCACCAGCAGAGATCAGGGTAGTTGGGGTGAGCAGTTCTTC.

The chain links TRBV7-2 to TRBJ1-4; the D gene is possibly TRBD1 (5 bases). The germline V gene encodes CDR1 SGHTA and CDR2 FQGNSA. Trimming removed 1 base from V and 0 bases from J, with 6 bases in between. The CDR3 is 15 amino acids. CDR3 sequence: CASSLGQTTNEKLFF. CDR3 DNA sequence: TGTGCCAGCAGCTTAGGACAGACAACTAATGAAAAACTGTTTTTT.

The chain has TRBV5-1 and TRBJ1-3; possibly TRBD1 for D (5 bases). The CDR3 extends over 15 amino acids. The germline V gene has CDR1 SGHRS and CDR2 YFSETQ. V lost 3 bases, J lost 2 bases, and 12 bases lay in between. The CDR3 coding sequence is TGCGCCAGCAGCTCCTTAACAGGACCTGGAAACACCATATATTTT. The encoded protein is CASSSLTGPGNTIYF.

In the case of this clone: One junction end disagrees with the germline gene, perhaps due to a read error. V gene TRBV6-6 combines with J gene TRBJ2-2; 9 bases map to TRBD1. This CDR3 region has 16 residues. Germline assignment: CDR1 MNHNY and CDR2 SVGAGI (reference sequence). For the CDR3, the DNA is TGTGCCAGCAGCCGAACCGGGACAGGGAACGCCGGGGAGCTGTTTTTT. It is translated as CASSRTGTGNAGELFF.

This clone was counted between two and nine times. The chain couples TRBV24-1 to TRBJ2-7; 13 nucleotides match TRBD2. CDR3 length: 15 residues. Germline loops: CDR1 KGHDR, CDR2 SFDVKD. V was pared by 7 bases and J by 2 bases, with 4 bases of the junction left unmatched. CDR3 in amino acids: CATSATSGGPYEQYF. The CDR3 DNA reads TGTGCCACCAGCGCGACTAGCGGGGGGCCCTACGAGCAGTACTTC.

The rearrangement uses TRBV5-1 and TRBJ2-3; TRBD1 matches 9 bases. The CDR3 extends over 15 amino acids. Germline lookup yields CDR1 SGHRS and CDR2 YFSETQ. J was trimmed by 3 bases and V by 0 bases; bases with no gene match: 2. CDR3 amino acids: CASSLAGQGTDTQYF. DNA for the CDR3: TGCGCCAGCAGCTTGGCGGGACAGGGAACAGATACGCAGTATTTT.

This rearrangement joins TRBV6-5 to TRBJ2-7, with D tentatively TRBD2 (6 bases). Trimming took off 6 bases at V and 7 bases at J, with 16 bases between the two ends. CDR1 is MNHEY, CDR2 SVGAGI, per germline. The CDR3 has 13 residues. This CDR3 reads CASSPPGGKEQYF. CDR3 coding DNA: TGTGCCAGCAGCCCCCCCGGAGGGAAAGAGCAGTACTTC.

This clone came up a few times. The chain links TRBV11-2 to TRBJ1-6; D call uncertain. Per the germline V gene, CDR1 is SGHAT and CDR2 is FQNNGV. Deletions cut 5 bases from V and 0 bases from J, with 5 bases between. The CDR3 is made up of 14 amino acids. CDR3 bases: TGTGCCAGCAGCCTGAGCTCCTATAATTCACCCCTCCACTTT. Protein sequence: CASSLSSYNSPLHF. The full variable domain, with the rest looked up from reference TRBV11-2 and TRBJ1-6, is EAGVAQSPRYKIIEKRQSVAFWCNPISGHATLYWYQQILGQGPKLLIQFQNNGVVDDSQLPKDRFSAERLKGVDSTLKIQPAKLEDSAVYLCASSLSSYNSPLHFGNGTRLTVT.

This rearrangement joins TRBV2 to TRBJ2-5, with D perhaps TRBD1 (6 bases). The germline V gene encodes CDR1 SNHLY and CDR2 FYNNEI. V lost 10 bases and J 6 bases, leaving 15 bases between the germline ends. The CDR3 loop spans 12 amino acids. The CDR3 bases are TGTGCCACCGCCGGGACAAAAAAGACCCAGTACTTC. As protein: CATAGTKKTQYF.